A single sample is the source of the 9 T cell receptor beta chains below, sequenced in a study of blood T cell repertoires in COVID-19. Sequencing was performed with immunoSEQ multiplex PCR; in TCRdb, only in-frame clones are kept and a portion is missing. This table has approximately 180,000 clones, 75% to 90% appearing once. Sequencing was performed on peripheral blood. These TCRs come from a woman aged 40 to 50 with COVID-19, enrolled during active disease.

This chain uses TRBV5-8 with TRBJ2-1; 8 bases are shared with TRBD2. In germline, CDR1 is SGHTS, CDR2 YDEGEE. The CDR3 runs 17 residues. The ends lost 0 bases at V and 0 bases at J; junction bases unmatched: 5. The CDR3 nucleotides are TGTGCCAGCAGCTTGGTTAGCGGGGAGATCTCCTACAATGAGCAGTTCTTC. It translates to CASSLVSGEISYNEQFF.

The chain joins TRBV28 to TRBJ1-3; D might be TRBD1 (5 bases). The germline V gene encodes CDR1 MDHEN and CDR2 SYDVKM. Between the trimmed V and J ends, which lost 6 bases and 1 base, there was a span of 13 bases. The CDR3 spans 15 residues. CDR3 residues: CASRPGTSSGNTIYF. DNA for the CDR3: TGTGCCAGCAGACCAGGGACTTCGTCTGGAAACACCATATATTTT.

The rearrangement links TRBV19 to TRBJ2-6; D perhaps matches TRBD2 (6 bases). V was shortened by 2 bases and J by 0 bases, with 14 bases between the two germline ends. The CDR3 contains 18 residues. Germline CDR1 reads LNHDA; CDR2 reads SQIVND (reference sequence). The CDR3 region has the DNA TGTGCCAGTAGTATAACGGCTGCGGGGCGCTCTGGGGCCAACGTCCTGACTTTC. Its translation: CASSITAAGRSGANVLTF.

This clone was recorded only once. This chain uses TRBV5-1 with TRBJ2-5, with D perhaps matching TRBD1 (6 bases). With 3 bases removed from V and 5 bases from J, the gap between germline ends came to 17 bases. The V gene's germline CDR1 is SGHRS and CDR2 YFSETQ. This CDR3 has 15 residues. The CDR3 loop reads CASSWTRQGQETQYF. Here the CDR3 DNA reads TGCGCCAGCAGCTGGACCAGGCAGGGGCAGGAGACCCAGTACTTC. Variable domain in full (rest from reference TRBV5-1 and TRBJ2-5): KAGVTQTPRYLIKTRGQQVTLSCSPISGHRSVSWYQQTPGQGLQFLFEYFSETQRNKGNFPGRFSGRQFSNSRSEMNVSTLELGDSALYLCASSWTRQGQETQYFGPGTRLLVL.

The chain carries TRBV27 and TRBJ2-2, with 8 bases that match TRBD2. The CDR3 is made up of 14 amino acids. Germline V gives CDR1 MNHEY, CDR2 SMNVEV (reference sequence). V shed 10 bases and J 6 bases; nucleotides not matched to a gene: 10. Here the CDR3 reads CATLGTSRAGELFF. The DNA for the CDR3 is TGTGCCACCCTCGGGACTAGTCGTGCCGGGGAGCTGTTTTTT.

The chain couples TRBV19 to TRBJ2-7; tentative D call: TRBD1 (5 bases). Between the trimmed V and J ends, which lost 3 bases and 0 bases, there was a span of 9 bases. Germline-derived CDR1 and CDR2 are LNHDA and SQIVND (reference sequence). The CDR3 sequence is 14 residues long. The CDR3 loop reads CASSMGPSSYEQYF. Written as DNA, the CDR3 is TGTGCCAGTAGTATGGGGCCAAGCTCCTACGAGCAGTACTTC.

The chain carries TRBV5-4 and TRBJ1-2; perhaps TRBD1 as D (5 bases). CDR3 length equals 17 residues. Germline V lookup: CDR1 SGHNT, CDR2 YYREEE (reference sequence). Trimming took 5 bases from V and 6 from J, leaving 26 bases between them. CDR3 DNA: TGTGCCAGCAGATCACCCGGGACTTCTCCCCTGGGGCATGGCTACACCTTC. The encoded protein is CASRSPGTSPLGHGYTF.

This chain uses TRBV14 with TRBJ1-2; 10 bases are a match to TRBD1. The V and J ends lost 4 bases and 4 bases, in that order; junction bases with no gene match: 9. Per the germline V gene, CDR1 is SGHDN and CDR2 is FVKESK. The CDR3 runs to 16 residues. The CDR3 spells CASSPWTGGRGYGYTF. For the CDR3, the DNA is TGTGCCAGCAGCCCCTGGACAGGGGGAAGGGGCTATGGCTACACCTTC. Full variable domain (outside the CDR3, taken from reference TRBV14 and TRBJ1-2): EAGVTQFPSHSVIEKGQTVTLRCDPISGHDNLYWYRRVMGKEIKFLLHFVKESKQDESGMPNNRFLAERTGGTYSTLKVQPAELEDSGVYFCASSPWTGGRGYGYTFGSGTRLTVV.

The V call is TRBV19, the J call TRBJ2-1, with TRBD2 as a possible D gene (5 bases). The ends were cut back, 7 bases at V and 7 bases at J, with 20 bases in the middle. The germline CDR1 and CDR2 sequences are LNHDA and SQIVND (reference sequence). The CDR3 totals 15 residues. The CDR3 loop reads CASIPRAGGGNEQFF. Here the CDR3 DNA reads TGTGCCAGTATCCCGAGGGCAGGTGGAGGAAATGAGCAGTTCTTC. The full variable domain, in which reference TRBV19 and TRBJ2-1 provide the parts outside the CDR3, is DGGITQSPKYLFRKEGQNVTLSCEQNLNHDAMYWYRQDPGQGLRLIYYSQIVNDFQKGDIAEGYSVSREKKESFPLTVTSAQKNPTAFYLCASIPRAGGGNEQFFGPGTRLTVL.